Presented here are 29 T cell receptor beta chains from one specimen sequenced in a study of blood T cells in healthy people across ages. The authors ran a second PCR of about 7 to 11 cycles using a sample-barcoded 5' primer and a J-beta primer mix. TCRdb called the 5' RACE reads again in MiXCR, with one record for every CDR3 protein. There are about 1 million distinct CDR3 sequences in the sample; 45% occur only once, and under 20% lies in the top ten. The sample comprised blood. The receptors shown here come from a woman aged 55-75 years in good health.

The chain employs TRBV20-1 and TRBJ2-1, with 7 nucleotides matching TRBD2. Trimming at V came to 4 bases and at J to 6 bases, leaving 12 bases not matched to a gene. This CDR3 is 15 amino acids long. CDR1 and CDR2 (germline): DFQATT, SNEGSKA (reference sequence). CDR3 DNA: TGCAGTGCTATTGGGCGGCGGGAGATGTCCAATGAGCAGTTCTTC. Encoded protein: CSAIGRREMSNEQFF.

The chain recombines TRBV9 with TRBJ1-4; 9 bases are shared with TRBD1. The CDR3 spans 17 residues. Germline CDR1 reads SGDLS; CDR2 reads YYNGEE. The trim removed 0 bases at V and 5 bases at J, leaving 8 bases unmatched. The DNA of the CDR3 is TGTGCCAGCAGCGTAGACAGGGGGCGATGGGGAAATGAAAAACTGTTTTTT. It codes for CASSVDRGRWGNEKLFF.

The chain uses TRBV29-1 and TRBJ2-5; 13 bases are a match to TRBD2. V lost 7 bases to trimming and J lost 3 bases; unmatched junction nucleotides: 5. The CDR3 extends over 14 amino acids. CDR1 is SQVTM and CDR2 is ANQGSEA in the germline V gene. CDR3: CSAGTSGAKETQYF. The CDR3 bases are TGCAGCGCGGGGACTAGCGGGGCAAAAGAGACCCAGTACTTC.

This clonotype occurred many times. V is TRBV9 and J is TRBJ2-7, with no clear D. V shed 4 bases and J shed 2 bases, with 10 bases lying between them. CDR3 length: 13 amino acids. Germline V CDR1 and CDR2: SGDLS, YYNGEE. This CDR3 is CASSSTGPYEQYF. In nucleotides, the CDR3 is TGTGCCAGCAGCTCCACCGGACCCTACGAGCAGTACTTC.

This chain uses TRBV6-5 with TRBJ2-3, with D possibly matching TRBD2 (6 bases). CDR3 size: 14 residues. Per the germline V gene, CDR1 is MNHEY and CDR2 is SVGAGI. Trimming stripped 5 bases from V and 5 bases from J, with 14 bases between. The CDR3 loop is CASSPEGLGDTQYF. Written as DNA, the CDR3 is TGTGCCAGCAGTCCGGAGGGGTTGGGAGATACGCAGTATTTT.

The chain uses TRBV7-2 and TRBJ2-5, with 9 bases lining up with TRBD1. Germline-derived CDR1 and CDR2 are SGHTA and FQGNSA. Trimming took 5 bases from V and 5 from J; bases not matched to a gene: 12. CDR3 length equals 16 residues. In DNA, the CDR3 is TGTGCCAGCAGCCCCAAGGCCGGGACAGGGTGGGAGACCCAGTACTTC. Translation: CASSPKAGTGWETQYF. The variable domain in full, completed from reference TRBV7-2 and TRBJ2-5, reads GAGVSQSPSNKVTEKGKDVELRCDPISGHTALYWYRQSLGQGLEFLIYFQGNSAPDKSGLPSDRFSAERTGGSVSTLTIQRTQQEDSAVYLCASSPKAGTGWETQYFGPGTRLLVL.

The CDR3 region has the DNA TGCGCCAGCAGCCGGCAAACTAGCGGCTCCACCTACAATGAGCAGTTCTTC. It codes for CASSRQTSGSTYNEQFF. This chain joins TRBV5-1 and TRBJ2-1, with TRBD2 identical over 8 bases. This CDR3 has 17 amino acids. Germline V gene lookup returns CDR1 SGHRS and CDR2 YFSETQ. The V segment lost 4 bases and the J segment 2 bases; nucleotides outside the gene matches: 11.

Written as DNA, the CDR3 is TGTGCCAGCAGCTTACGGGACAGAAGTGAGCAGTTCTTC. Translating gives CASSLRDRSEQFF. The rearrangement joins TRBV7-6 to TRBJ2-1; 7 nucleotides line up with TRBD1. CDR3 length equals 13 residues. The J segment lost 9 bases and the V segment lost 2 bases, leaving 4 bases of the junction unmatched. Germline assignment: CDR1 SGHVS and CDR2 FNYEAQ.

The V gene is TRBV6-5, the J gene TRBJ1-6, with D possibly TRBD1 on 5 matching bases. V gave up 7 bases and J gave up 9 bases, with 19 bases separating them. The CDR3 is 15 residues long. Germline CDR1 reads MNHEY; CDR2 reads SVGAGI. CDR3 amino acids: CASTLTGGGGSPLHF. The DNA of the CDR3 is TGTGCCAGCACCTTAACAGGTGGGGGTGGTTCACCCCTCCACTTT.

The gene calls are TRBV27 and TRBJ2-5; 7 bases line up with TRBD2. Germline V CDR1 and CDR2: MNHEY, SMNVEV (reference sequence). This CDR3 spans 16 amino acids. V was clipped by 3 bases and J by 1 base; unmatched bases: 8. CDR3 sequence (DNA): TGTGCCAGCAGTTTCCTAGGGCCTAGCGGCCAAGAGACCCAGTACTTC. It codes for CASSFLGPSGQETQYF.

A note on this clonotype: At one end the junction does not follow the germline gene, possibly because of a read error. The rearrangement joins TRBV30 to TRBJ1-2, with D unresolved. Germline V lookup: CDR1 GTSNPN, CDR2 SVGIG (reference sequence). The CDR3 is made up of 11 amino acids. CDR3 sequence: CAGRNSYGYTF. Here the CDR3 DNA reads TGTGCCGGGAGAAATTCCTATGGCTACACCTTC.

The chain is built from TRBV5-1 and TRBJ2-1; no firm D call. The V end was cut by 6 bases, the J end by 6 bases, with 7 bases between. There are 11 residues in the CDR3. CDR1 SGHRS and CDR2 YFSETQ come from the germline V gene. The CDR3 bases are TGCGCCAGCACGAAGGCCAATGAGCAGTTCTTC. Its translation is CASTKANEQFF.

The gene calls are TRBV30 and TRBJ2-4; 8 positions match TRBD2. The better agreement between TRBJ2-7 and the DNA end casts doubt on the J call. The CDR3 contains 12 residues. Germline values: CDR1 GTSNPN, CDR2 SVGIG (reference sequence). CDR3 protein: CAGKAGGYEQYF. In nucleotides, the CDR3 is TGTGCCGGAAAGGCGGGAGGATACGAGCAGTACTTC.

This clonotype was seen ten or more times. The chain's CDR3 is CASAGSGGQTQYF. CDR3 nucleotides: TGCGCCAGCGCCGGTAGCGGGGGACAGACCCAGTACTTC. The V gene is TRBV10-2, the J gene TRBJ2-5; 9 bases fit TRBD2. The CDR3 length is 13 residues. V gave up 8 bases and J gave up 6 bases; unmatched junction bases: 7. The germline CDR1 and CDR2 sequences are WSHSY and SAAADI.

This clonotype occurred a few times. The chain links TRBV20-1 to TRBJ2-6; D is undetermined. The V and J ends lost 6 bases and 0 bases respectively, with 9 bases between them. Germline V gives CDR1 DFQATT, CDR2 SNEGSKA (reference sequence). The CDR3 runs 14 residues. CDR3 in amino acids: CSAARHSGANVLTF. The CDR3 DNA is TGCAGTGCCGCGCGACACTCTGGGGCCAACGTCCTGACTTTC.

This clonotype was seen more than once but under ten times. The J gene is TRBJ2-3, the V gene TRBV25-1; 10 nucleotides line up with TRBD2. V lost 2 bases and J lost 1; bases outside the gene matches: 12. CDR3 length: 19 amino acids. Germline CDR1 reads MGHDK; CDR2 reads SYGVNS. CDR3 loop: CASSEIWEREGMGTDTQYF. CDR3 nucleotide sequence: TGTGCCAGCAGTGAAATCTGGGAGCGGGAGGGCATGGGCACAGATACGCAGTATTTT.

The J gene is TRBJ2-1, the V gene TRBV7-9, with 10 bases lining up with TRBD2. In germline, CDR1 is SEHNR, CDR2 FQNEAQ (reference sequence). V lost 2 bases and J lost 5; bases outside the gene matches: 3. The CDR3 length is 15 residues. The CDR3 DNA reads TGTGCCAGCAGCTTACTACTAGCGGGAAACAATGAGCAGTTCTTC. Protein: CASSLLLAGNNEQFF.

This clonotype was seen a single time. The genes are TRBV5-1 and TRBJ2-1; 9 bases align to TRBD2. Germline CDR1 reads SGHRS; CDR2 reads YFSETQ. The CDR3 runs to 19 residues. The V gene end was trimmed by 0 bases and the J gene end by 3 bases; junction bases not matched to a gene: 13. The CDR3 region is CASSLEAGGPRSVYNEQFF. In DNA form, the CDR3 reads TGCGCCAGCAGCTTGGAGGCGGGAGGGCCCCGCTCCGTCTACAATGAGCAGTTCTTC. Variable domain in full (rest from reference TRBV5-1 and TRBJ2-1): KAGVTQTPRYLIKTRGQQVTLSCSPISGHRSVSWYQQTPGQGLQFLFEYFSETQRNKGNFPGRFSGRQFSNSRSEMNVSTLELGDSALYLCASSLEAGGPRSVYNEQFFGPGTRLTVL.

This clonotype showed up many times. This rearrangement joins TRBV7-9 to TRBJ2-7; no definite D call. The germline V gene has CDR1 SEHNR and CDR2 FQNEAQ (reference sequence). This CDR3 has 14 amino acids. The V and J ends lost 0 bases and 2 bases respectively, with 8 bases between them. The CDR3 loop reads CASSLAGLAYEQYF. DNA of the CDR3: TGTGCCAGCAGCTTAGCCGGGCTTGCCTACGAGCAGTACTTC.

V gene TRBV9 combines with J gene TRBJ2-3; 7 bases agree with TRBD2. The CDR3 length is 15 residues. Germline V lookup: CDR1 SGDLS, CDR2 YYNGEE. In nucleotides, the CDR3 is TGTGCGAGCGGCGTAGGTCTAGCGGCCACAGATACGCAGTATTTT. Encoded protein: CASGVGLAATDTQYF.

The chain recombines TRBV12-3 or TRBV12-4 with TRBJ1-1, with D perhaps TRBD1 (6 bases). The CDR3 length is 15 residues. V was trimmed by 5 bases and J by 1 base, leaving 14 bases between them. DNA for the CDR3: TGTGCCAGCAGTGCTTGGGGACACCGGAACACTGAAGCTTTCTTT. This sequence encodes CASSAWGHRNTEAFF.

J is TRBJ2-3 and V is TRBV29-1; D possibly corresponds to TRBD2 (6 bases). The germline gives CDR1 SQVTM, CDR2 ANQGSEA. V dropped 6 bases and J dropped 4 bases, with 14 bases sitting between them. This CDR3 contains 13 residues. The DNA of the CDR3 is TGCAGCGTGGGGGGTCTCAGAGCAGATACGCAGTATTTT. Translation gives CSVGGLRADTQYF.

J is TRBJ2-1 and V is TRBV12-3 or TRBV12-4; 9 nucleotides agree with TRBD1. V lost 6 bases and J lost 1; bases outside the gene matches: 7. This CDR3 comprises 16 residues. The CDR3 region is CASRHRGTGSYNEQFF. CDR3 nucleotide sequence: TGTGCCAGCAGACATAGGGGGACAGGGTCCTACAATGAGCAGTTCTTC.

The V and J genes are TRBV20-1 and TRBJ2-3, with D possibly TRBD1 on 6 matching bases. The germline CDR1 and CDR2 sequences are DFQATT and SNEGSKA (reference sequence). With 4 bases removed from V and 4 bases from J, the gap between germline ends came to 15 bases. This CDR3 region has 14 residues. The CDR3 spells CSAKYRVMADTQYF. In DNA form, the CDR3 reads TGCAGTGCTAAATACAGGGTTATGGCAGATACGCAGTATTTT.

V gene TRBV6-1 combines with J gene TRBJ1-5; possibly TRBD1 for D (5 bases). The CDR3 is made up of 14 amino acids. Germline values: CDR1 MNHNS, CDR2 SASEGT. Trimming pared 1 base from V and 4 bases from J, leaving 8 bases between. CDR3 DNA: TGTGCCAGCAGTGAAGGTAGACAGAATCAGCCCCAGCATTTT. This encodes CASSEGRQNQPQHF.

This clonotype appeared a few times. This chain links TRBV2 with TRBJ2-7, with 13 bases fitting TRBD2. Germline CDR1 is SNHLY and CDR2 is FYNNEI. With 8 bases clipped from V and 6 bases from J, the junction kept 4 bases outside the gene matches. This CDR3 has 13 amino acids. The CDR3 bases are TGTGCCAGCCCGGGACTAGCGGGACGCGAGCAGTACTTC. Translation: CASPGLAGREQYF. The full variable domain, with the rest looked up from reference TRBV2 and TRBJ2-7, is EPEVTQTPSHQVTQMGQEVILRCVPISNHLYFYWYRQILGQKVEFLVSFYNNEISEKSEIFDDQFSVERPDGSNFTLKIRSTKLEDSAMYFCASPGLAGREQYFGPGTRLTVT.

This chain uses TRBV10-3 with TRBJ2-1; D uncertain. Germline V gene lookup returns CDR1 ENHRY and CDR2 SYGVKD. Trimming cost V 3 bases and J 8 bases, with 11 bases left between them. The CDR3 has 13 residues. CDR3 nucleotides: TGTGCCATCAGTGACCCCGTGCGCTATGAGCAGTTCTTC. Its protein product is CAISDPVRYEQFF.

The V and J genes are TRBV9 and TRBJ2-7; a weak D match, TRBD2 (6 bases). V shed 2 bases and J shed 5 bases, with 14 bases lying between them. Germline values: CDR1 SGDLS, CDR2 YYNGEE. CDR3 length equals 14 residues. The CDR3 protein is CASSVDPRGNEQYF. In nucleotides, the CDR3 is TGTGCCAGCAGCGTCGACCCCCGGGGGAACGAGCAGTACTTC.

The chain employs TRBV28 and TRBJ1-5; D is possibly TRBD1 (6 bases). The CDR3 is 15 residues long. The ends were cut back, 3 bases at V and 7 bases at J, with 16 bases in the middle. Germline CDR1 MDHEN, CDR2 SYDVKM. The CDR3 nucleotides are TGTGCCAGCAGTTTGGGGGCGATGGGGAAACAGCCCCAGCATTTT. This gives the protein CASSLGAMGKQPQHF. The whole variable domain, filled in from reference TRBV28 and TRBJ1-5, reads DVKVTQSSRYLVKRTGEKVFLECVQDMDHENMFWYRQDPGLGLRLIYFSYDVKMKEKGDIPEGYSVSREKKERFSLILESASTNQTSMYLCASSLGAMGKQPQHFGDGTRLSIL.